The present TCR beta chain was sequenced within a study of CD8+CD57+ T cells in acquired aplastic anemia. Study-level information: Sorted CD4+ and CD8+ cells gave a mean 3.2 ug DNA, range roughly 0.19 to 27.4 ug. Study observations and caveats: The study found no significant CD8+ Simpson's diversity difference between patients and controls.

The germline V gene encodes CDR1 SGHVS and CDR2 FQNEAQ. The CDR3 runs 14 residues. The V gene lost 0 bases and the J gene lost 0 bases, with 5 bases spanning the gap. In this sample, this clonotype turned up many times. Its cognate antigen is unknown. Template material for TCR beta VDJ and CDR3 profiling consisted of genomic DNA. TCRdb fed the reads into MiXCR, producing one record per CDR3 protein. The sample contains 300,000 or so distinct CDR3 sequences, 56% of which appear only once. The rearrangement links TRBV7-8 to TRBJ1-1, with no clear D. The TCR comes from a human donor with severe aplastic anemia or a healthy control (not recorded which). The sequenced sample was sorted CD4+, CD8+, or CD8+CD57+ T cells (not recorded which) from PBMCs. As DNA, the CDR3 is TGTGCCAGCAGCTTAGCAGCCCTGAACACTGAAGCTTTCTTT. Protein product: CASSLAALNTEAFF.